This is a list of T cell receptor beta chains from one sample in a study of blood T cell repertoires in COVID-19. The repertoire was sequenced with immunoSEQ multiplex PCR; TCRdb's copy has only in-frame clones and lacks some. The sample lists approximately 360,000 clones, around 87% occurring once. The source material was PBMCs or T cells enriched from blood (not recorded which). The receptors shown here come from a man aged 40-49 years in a cohort exposed to, infected with or recovered from COVID-19 (not recorded which). Both conserved end residues are part of each CDR3. A D gene is named only where the DNA matches it firmly. A row's size may be missing; if present it is once, few, many or a size class.

size,V,D,J,CDR3,DNA
NA,TRBV5-4,TRBD1,TRBJ1-2,CASSRDSRYGYTF,TGTGCCAGCAGCCGGGACAGTCGGTATGGCTACACCTTC
few,TRBV30,TRBD1,TRBJ1-5,CAWSEGAGNQPQHF,TGTGCCTGGAGTGAGGGGGCGGGCAATCAGCCCCAGCATTTT
NA,TRBV11-3,NA,TRBJ2-5,CASSLGRQETQYF,TGTGCCAGCAGCTTAGGTCGGCAAGAGACCCAGTACTTC
few,TRBV6-1,TRBD2,TRBJ2-1,CASSEAREASGFF,TGTGCCAGCAGTGAAGCCCGGGAGGCTAGCGGGTTCTTC
NA,TRBV5-1,TRBD1,TRBJ1-4,CASSLVGDRGGNEKLFF,TGCGCCAGCAGCTTGGTCGGCGACAGGGGGGGCAATGAAAAACTGTTTTTT
NA,TRBV11-2,NA,TRBJ1-2,CASSLDRNYGYTF,TGTGCCAGCAGCTTAGACAGGAACTATGGCTACACCTTC
NA,TRBV5-1,NA,TRBJ1-2,CASSFPGYGYTF,TGCGCCAGCAGCTTTCCGGGCTATGGCTACACCTTC
NA,TRBV19,TRBD1,TRBJ1-1,CASSPGTGWVKTEAFF,TGTGCCAGTAGTCCGGGGACAGGGTGGGTGAAGACTGAAGCTTTCTTT
NA,TRBV7-2,TRBD1,TRBJ1-2,CASSAGQGEYGYTF,TGTGCCAGCAGCGCAGGACAGGGCGAATATGGCTACACCTTC
NA,TRBV12-5,TRBD2,TRBJ2-1,CASGLVRASGVTSYNEQFF,TGTGCTAGTGGTTTGGTACGTGCTAGCGGGGTCACCTCCTACAATGAGCAGTTCTTC
NA,TRBV11-1,NA,TRBJ2-7,CASSRRSYEQYF,TGTGCCAGCAGCCGGAGGTCCTACGAGCAGTACTTC